These T cell receptor beta chains were read from a single sample in a study of identifying expanded T cells in peripheral blood. Profiled with immunoSEQ multiplex PCR; TCRdb holds only in-frame clones, not every one. The data show roughly 86,000 clones, around 83% seen once. The material sequenced was blood. The source of these receptors is a person aged 18 to 75 in good health. Each CDR3 is given with its conserved first and last residue. Rows give clone size only sometimes, using once, few, many, or a class for an expanded clone.

CASSRYRDRAYQPQHF	TRBJ1-5	TRBV2	.
CASSATSGGDLYEQYF	TRBJ2-7	TRBV6-1	.
CASSFTSGELYNEQFF	TRBJ2-1	TRBV7-8	.
CASSQGVGSTEAFF	TRBJ1-1	TRBV4-3	.
CAISQGRDTEAFF	TRBJ1-1	TRBV10-3	.
CASSWDGSNQPQHF	TRBJ1-5	TRBV6-5	.
CASSVEGRGHTDTQYF	TRBJ2-3	TRBV9	.
CASSSPGQGPGANVLTF	TRBJ2-6	TRBV7-2	.
CASSVVAGGVDTGELFF	TRBJ2-2	TRBV9	once
CAWEQGRIGEKLFF	TRBJ1-4	TRBV30	.